This TCR beta chain derives from a study of brain T cells in children with intractable seizures. Study-wide results and caveats: Patients' HCMV serostatus was unknown; virus specificity rests on CDR3 similarity alone.

The time point was: blood from clinic visit 5 months post-surgery; TSC patient then seizure free. Only cases whose brain tissue showed the highest T cell transcript signatures were sequenced. Pre-surgery treatment included at least one anti-epileptic drug. Concerning this clone itself: Its antigen is unidentified.

V was trimmed by 5 bases and J by 6 bases, leaving 14 bases between them. This CDR3 comprises 13 residues. Germline CDR1 reads SGHTA; CDR2 reads FQGTGA. Libraries were prepared by immunoSEQ multiplex PCR; TCRdb keeps only in-frame clonotypes and omits some of them. This table has about 340,000 clones, about 93% appearing once. The source was peripheral blood, collected 4 to 5 months after surgery. The rearrangement uses TRBV7-3 and TRBJ2-7; D is uncertain. This sequence originates from a boy younger than two with tuberous sclerosis and intractable seizures. DNA of the CDR3: TGTGCCAGCAGCCCTCGCCGTGATTCCGAGCAGTACTTC. It codes for CASSPRRDSEQYF.